The text below deals with one TCR beta chain. Its cognate antigen is unknown. Germline V gene data show CDR1 as KGHSH and CDR2 as LQKENI. The V and J ends lost 10 bases and 3 bases respectively, with 15 bases between them. The CDR3 runs to 13 residues. Version v3.0 of the immunoSEQ assay was performed at survey level. Generated by immunoSEQ multiplex PCR, the TCRdb table keeps only in-frame clones and is missing some. The data show roughly 29,000 clones, with over 75% seen just once and approximately 8% held by the top ten. This specimen comes from a study of long-term antiretroviral therapy in people with HIV. Study-wide results and caveats: At every time point, clones expanded before ART dominated the repertoire.

This sample comprised unsorted PBMCs, obtained 3 years after starting antiretroviral therapy. The chain combines TRBV18 with TRBJ1-2, with unresolved D. The source of this sequence is a man in his forties or fifties with HIV. The chain's CDR3 is CATRPVEDYGYTF. For the CDR3, the DNA is TGTGCCACCCGGCCGGTAGAGGACTATGGCTACACCTTC.